These T cell receptor beta chains were read from a single sample in a study of Graves' ophthalmopathy and Graves' hyperthyroidism. TCRdb called the multiplex PCR reads again in MiXCR, with one record for every CDR3 protein. The table records some 370,000 distinct CDR3 sequences, 17% of them present only once. The sequencing sample was made of peripheral blood. The source is an adult woman with stable Graves' hyperthyroidism. CDR3s leave out the opening cysteine and the closing phenylalanine or tryptophan.

J | V | CDR3
TRBJ2-7 | TRBV7-2 | ASSFDRGPYEQY
TRBJ1-2 | TRBV6-1 | ASREAGTGDYGYT
TRBJ1-2 | TRBV5-5 | ASSLSSAGGGYT
TRBJ1-2 | TRBV28 | ASSGTRDHYGYT
TRBJ1-2 | TRBV6-4 | ASSDSPGQGRDGYT
TRBJ2-1 | TRBV14 | ASSQDGSGGNEQF
TRBJ2-7 | TRBV20-1 | SASGLSSYEQY
TRBJ2-4 | TRBV7-8 | ASSPDRENIQY
TRBJ2-7 | TRBV20-1 | SARGQGGLYEQY
TRBJ2-5 | TRBV30 | AWNQGLVIETQY
TRBJ2-7 | TRBV12-5 | ASGPRESEQY
TRBJ1-1 | TRBV12-3/TRBV12-4 | ASSFSEGASTEAF
TRBJ2-5 | TRBV7-2 | ASSPSGLGSETQY
TRBJ1-2 | TRBV6-2/TRBV6-3 | ASSYTGQRGYT
TRBJ2-5 | TRBV5-1 | ASSLGQPRGETQY
TRBJ1-2 | TRBV7-2 | ASSLGSGVDYGYT